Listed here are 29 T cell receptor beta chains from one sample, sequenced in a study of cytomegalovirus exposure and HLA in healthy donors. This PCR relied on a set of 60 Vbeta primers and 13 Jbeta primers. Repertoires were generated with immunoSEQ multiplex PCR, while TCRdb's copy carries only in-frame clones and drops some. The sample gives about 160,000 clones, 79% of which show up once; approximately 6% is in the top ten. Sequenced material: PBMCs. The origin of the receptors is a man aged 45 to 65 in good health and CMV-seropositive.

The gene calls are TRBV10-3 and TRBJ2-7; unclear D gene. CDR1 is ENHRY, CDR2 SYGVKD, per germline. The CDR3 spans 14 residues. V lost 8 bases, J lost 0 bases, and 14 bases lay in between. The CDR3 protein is CAIRLDMSSYEQYF. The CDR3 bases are TGTGCCATCCGCCTCGACATGAGCTCCTACGAGCAGTACTTC.

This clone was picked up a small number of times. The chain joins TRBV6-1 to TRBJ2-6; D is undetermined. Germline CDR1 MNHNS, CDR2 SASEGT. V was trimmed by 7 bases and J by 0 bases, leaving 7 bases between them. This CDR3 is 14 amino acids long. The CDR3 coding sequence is TGTGCCAGCAAGAGGATCTCTGGGGCCAACGTCCTGACTTTC. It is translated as CASKRISGANVLTF.

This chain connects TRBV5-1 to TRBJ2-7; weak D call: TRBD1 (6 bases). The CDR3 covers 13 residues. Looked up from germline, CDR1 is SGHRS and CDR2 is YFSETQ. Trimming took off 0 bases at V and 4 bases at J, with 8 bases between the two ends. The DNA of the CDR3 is TGCGCCAGCAGCTTGGTAGGACAGTACGAGCAGTACTTC. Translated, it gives CASSLVGQYEQYF.

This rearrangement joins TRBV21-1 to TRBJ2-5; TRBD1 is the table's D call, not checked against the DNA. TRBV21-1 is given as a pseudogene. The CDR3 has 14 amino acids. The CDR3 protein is CATIRTAYQETQYF. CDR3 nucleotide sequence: TGTGCCACCATCCGGACAGCGTACCAAGAGACCCAGTACTTC.

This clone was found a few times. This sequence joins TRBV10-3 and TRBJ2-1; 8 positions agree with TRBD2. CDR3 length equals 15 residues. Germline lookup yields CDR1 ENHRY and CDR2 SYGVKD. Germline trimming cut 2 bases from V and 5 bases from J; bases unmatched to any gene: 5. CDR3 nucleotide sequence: TGTGCCATCAGTGAGGTAGCGGGGCGGGACAATGAGCAGTTCTTC. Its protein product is CAISEVAGRDNEQFF.

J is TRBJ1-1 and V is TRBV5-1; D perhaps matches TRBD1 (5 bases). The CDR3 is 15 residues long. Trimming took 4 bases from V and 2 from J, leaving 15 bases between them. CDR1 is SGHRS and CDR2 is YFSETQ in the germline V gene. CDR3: CASSLGGVENTEAFF. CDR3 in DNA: TGCGCCAGCAGCCTCGGGGGGGTCGAAAACACTGAAGCTTTCTTT.

The CDR3 region is CAWRTDNNSPLHF. The CDR3 region has the DNA TGTGCCTGGAGGACAGACAATAATTCACCCCTCCACTTT. The chain has TRBV30 and TRBJ1-6, with D tentatively TRBD1 (5 bases). Between the trimmed V and J ends, which lost 3 bases and 5 bases, there was a span of 8 bases. The CDR3 loop spans 13 amino acids. The germline V gene encodes CDR1 GTSNPN and CDR2 SVGIG (reference sequence).

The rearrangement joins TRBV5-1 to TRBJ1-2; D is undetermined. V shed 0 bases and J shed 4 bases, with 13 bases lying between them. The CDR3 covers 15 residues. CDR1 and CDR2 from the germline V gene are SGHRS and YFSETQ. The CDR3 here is CASSLAHGNFYGYTF. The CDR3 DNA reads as TGCGCCAGCAGCTTGGCCCACGGGAACTTCTATGGCTACACCTTC.

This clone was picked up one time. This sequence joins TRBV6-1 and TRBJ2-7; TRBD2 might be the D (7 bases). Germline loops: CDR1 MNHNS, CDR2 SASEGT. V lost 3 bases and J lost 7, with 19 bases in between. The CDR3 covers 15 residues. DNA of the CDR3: TGTGCCAGCAGTGATCCCAGGGGCGGGAGAATTGAGCAGTACTTC. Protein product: CASSDPRGGRIEQYF.

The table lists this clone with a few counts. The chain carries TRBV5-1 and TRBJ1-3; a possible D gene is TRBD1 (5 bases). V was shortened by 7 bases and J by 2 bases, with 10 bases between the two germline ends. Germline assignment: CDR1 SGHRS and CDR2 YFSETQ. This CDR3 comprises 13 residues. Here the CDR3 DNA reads TGCGCCAGCCGGCAGGGCCCTGGAAACACCATATATTTT. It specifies CASRQGPGNTIYF.

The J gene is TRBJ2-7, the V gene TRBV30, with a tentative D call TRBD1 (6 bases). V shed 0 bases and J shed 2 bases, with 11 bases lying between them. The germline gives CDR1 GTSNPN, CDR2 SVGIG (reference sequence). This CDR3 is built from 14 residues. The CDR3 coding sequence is TGTGCCTGGAGTGTTTTGGACAGTCCCTACGAGCAGTACTTC. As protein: CAWSVLDSPYEQYF.

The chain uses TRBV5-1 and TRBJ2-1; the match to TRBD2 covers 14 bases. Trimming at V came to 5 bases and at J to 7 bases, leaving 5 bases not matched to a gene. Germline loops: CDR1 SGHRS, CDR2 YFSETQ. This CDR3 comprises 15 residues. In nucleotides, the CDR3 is TGCGCCAGCAGGACCGGGACTAGCGGGAGAAATGAGCAGTTCTTC. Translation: CASRTGTSGRNEQFF. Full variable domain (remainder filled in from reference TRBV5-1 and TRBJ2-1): KAGVTQTPRYLIKTRGQQVTLSCSPISGHRSVSWYQQTPGQGLQFLFEYFSETQRNKGNFPGRFSGRQFSNSRSEMNVSTLELGDSALYLCASRTGTSGRNEQFFGPGTRLTVL.

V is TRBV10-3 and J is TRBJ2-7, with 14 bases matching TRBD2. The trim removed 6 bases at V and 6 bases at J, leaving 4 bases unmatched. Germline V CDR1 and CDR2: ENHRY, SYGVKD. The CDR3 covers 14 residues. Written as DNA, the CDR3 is TGTGCCATCAGGGGACTAGCGGGAGTAGGCGAGCAGTACTTC. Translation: CAIRGLAGVGEQYF.

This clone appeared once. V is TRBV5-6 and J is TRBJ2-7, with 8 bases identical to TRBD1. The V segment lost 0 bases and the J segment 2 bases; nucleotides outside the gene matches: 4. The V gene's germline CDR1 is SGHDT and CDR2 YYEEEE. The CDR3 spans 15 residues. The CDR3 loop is CASSLEDRDAYEQYF. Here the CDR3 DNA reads TGTGCCAGCAGCTTGGAGGACAGGGACGCCTACGAGCAGTACTTC. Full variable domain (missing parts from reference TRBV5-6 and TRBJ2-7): DAGVTQSPTHLIKTRGQQVTLRCSPKSGHDTVSWYQQALGQGPQFIFQYYEEEERQRGNFPDRFSGHQFPNYSSELNVNALLLGDSALYLCASSLEDRDAYEQYFGPGTRLTVT.

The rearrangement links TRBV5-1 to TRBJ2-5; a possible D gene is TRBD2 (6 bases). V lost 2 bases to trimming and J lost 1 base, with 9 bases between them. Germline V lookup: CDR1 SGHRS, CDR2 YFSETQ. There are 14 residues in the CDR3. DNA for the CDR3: TGCGCCAGCAGCTTTTCTAGCGCCCAAGAGACCCAGTACTTC. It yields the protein CASSFSSAQETQYF.

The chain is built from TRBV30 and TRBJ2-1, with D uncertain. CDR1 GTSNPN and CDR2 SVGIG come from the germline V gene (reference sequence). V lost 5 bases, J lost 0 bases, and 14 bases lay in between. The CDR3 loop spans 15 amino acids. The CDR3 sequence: CAWGLGLGSYNEQFF. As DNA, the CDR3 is TGTGCCTGGGGGCTTGGGTTAGGCTCCTACAATGAGCAGTTCTTC.

The CDR3 nucleotides read TGTGCCAGCAGCAGTAGCGGGAGCGGGGATACGCAGTATTTT. This translates into CASSSSGSGDTQYF. The chain recombines TRBV5-6 with TRBJ2-3, with 9 bases aligning to TRBD2. This CDR3 is 14 amino acids long. V shed 4 bases, J shed 6 bases, and the junction held 6 bases outside the gene matches. Per the germline V gene, CDR1 is SGHDT and CDR2 is YYEEEE.

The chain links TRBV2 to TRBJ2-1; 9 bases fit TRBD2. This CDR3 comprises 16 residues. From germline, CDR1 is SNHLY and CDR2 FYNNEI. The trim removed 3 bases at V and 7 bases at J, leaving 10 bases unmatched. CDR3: CASSDVVAGVRNEQFF. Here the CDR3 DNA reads TGTGCCAGCAGTGACGTGGTAGCGGGAGTCAGAAATGAGCAGTTCTTC.

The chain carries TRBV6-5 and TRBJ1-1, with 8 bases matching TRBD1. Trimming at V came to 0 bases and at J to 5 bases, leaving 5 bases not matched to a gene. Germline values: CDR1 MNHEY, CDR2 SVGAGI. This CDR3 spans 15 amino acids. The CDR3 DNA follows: TGTGCCAGCAGTTACTCAACCAGGGGGCAGACTGAAGCTTTCTTT. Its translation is CASSYSTRGQTEAFF.

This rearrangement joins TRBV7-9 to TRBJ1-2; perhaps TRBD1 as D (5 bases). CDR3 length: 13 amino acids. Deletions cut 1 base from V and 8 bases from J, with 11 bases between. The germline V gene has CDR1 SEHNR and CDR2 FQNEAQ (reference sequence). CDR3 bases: TGTGCCAGCAGCTTAGAGGTGGGGCACGGCTACACCTTC. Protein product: CASSLEVGHGYTF.

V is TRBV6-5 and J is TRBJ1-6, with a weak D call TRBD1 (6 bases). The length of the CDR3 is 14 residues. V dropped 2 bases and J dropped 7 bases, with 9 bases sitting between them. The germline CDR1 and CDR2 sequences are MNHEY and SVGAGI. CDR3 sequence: CASSYAQGNSPLHF. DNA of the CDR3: TGTGCCAGCAGTTACGCGCAGGGGAATTCACCCCTCCACTTT.

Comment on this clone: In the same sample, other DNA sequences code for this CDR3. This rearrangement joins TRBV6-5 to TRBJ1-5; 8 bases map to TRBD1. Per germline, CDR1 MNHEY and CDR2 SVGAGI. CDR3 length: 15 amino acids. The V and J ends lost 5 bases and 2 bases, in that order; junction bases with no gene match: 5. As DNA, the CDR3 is TGTGCCAGCAGTCCCAGGGGGCTGGGCAATCAGCCCCAGCATTTT. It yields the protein CASSPRGLGNQPQHF.

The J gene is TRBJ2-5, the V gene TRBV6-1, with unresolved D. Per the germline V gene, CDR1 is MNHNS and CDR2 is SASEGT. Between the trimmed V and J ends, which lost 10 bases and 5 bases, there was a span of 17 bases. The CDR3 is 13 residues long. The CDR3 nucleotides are TGTGCCACCGGTCGTTCCAACGCGGAGACCCAGTACTTC. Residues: CATGRSNAETQYF.

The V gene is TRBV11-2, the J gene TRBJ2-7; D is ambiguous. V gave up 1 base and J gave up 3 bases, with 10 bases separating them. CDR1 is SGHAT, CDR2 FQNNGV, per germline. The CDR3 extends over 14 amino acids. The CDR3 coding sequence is TGTGCCAGCAGCTTAGGCTGGCCCCTCTACGAGCAGTACTTC. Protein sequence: CASSLGWPLYEQYF.

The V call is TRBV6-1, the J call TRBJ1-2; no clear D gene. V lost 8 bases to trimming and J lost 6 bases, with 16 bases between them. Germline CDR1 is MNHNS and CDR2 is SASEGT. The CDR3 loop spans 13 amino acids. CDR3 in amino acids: CASAWERGDGYTF. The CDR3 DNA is TGTGCCAGCGCCTGGGAGCGGGGAGATGGCTACACCTTC.

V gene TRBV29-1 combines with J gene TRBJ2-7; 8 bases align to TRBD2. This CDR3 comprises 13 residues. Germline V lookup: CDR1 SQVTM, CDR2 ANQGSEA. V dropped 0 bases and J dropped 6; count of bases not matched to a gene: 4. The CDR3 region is CSVEDGGGLEQYF. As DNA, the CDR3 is TGCAGCGTTGAAGACGGGGGGGGCCTCGAGCAGTACTTC.

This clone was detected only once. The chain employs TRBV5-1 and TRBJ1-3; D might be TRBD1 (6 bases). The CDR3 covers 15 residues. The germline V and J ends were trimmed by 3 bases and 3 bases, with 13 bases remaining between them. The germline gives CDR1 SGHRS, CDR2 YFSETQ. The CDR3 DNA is TGCGCCAGCAGCTCCGGGACATTGGGTGGAAACACCATATATTTT. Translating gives CASSSGTLGGNTIYF.

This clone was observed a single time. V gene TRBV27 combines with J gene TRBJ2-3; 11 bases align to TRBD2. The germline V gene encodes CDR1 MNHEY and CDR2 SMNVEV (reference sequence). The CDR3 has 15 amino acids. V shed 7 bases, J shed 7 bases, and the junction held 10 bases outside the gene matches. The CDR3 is CASTLLAGAGNTQYF. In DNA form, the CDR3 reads TGTGCCAGCACACTACTAGCGGGAGCCGGGAATACGCAGTATTTT.

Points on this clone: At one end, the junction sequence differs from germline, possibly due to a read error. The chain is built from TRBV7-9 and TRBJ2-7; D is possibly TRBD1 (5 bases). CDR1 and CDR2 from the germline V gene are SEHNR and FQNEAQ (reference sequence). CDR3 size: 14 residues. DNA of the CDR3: TGTTCCAGCAGCTTAGGGGCGACCAACTACGAGCAGTACTTC. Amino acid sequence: CSSSLGATNYEQYF.